This is a list of T cell receptor beta chains from one sample in a study of T cell changes during pregnancy in multiple sclerosis. Assay used: immunoSEQ multiplex PCR; TCRdb lists only in-frame clones, some missing. The table includes around 40,000 clones, around nine tenths detected once. Material: CD4+ T cells from peripheral blood mononuclear cells, obtained in the first trimester of pregnancy. The receptors were sampled from a female donor in good health, enrolled as a control in a pregnancy study. The CDR3 runs from the conserved cysteine through the conserved F or W. The D gene is left open where the match is weak. Rows may omit the clone size; those that give it use once, few, many or a size class.

V gene: TRBV7-3
clone size: -
D gene: -
J gene: TRBJ2-5
CDR3 protein: CASSPAFGGFPETQYF
CDR3 DNA: TGTGCCAGCAGCCCAGCTTTCGGCGGGTTTCCAGAGACCCAGTACTTC

V gene: TRBV6-1
clone size: -
D gene: TRBD1
J gene: TRBJ2-7
CDR3 protein: CASMLTGISSYEQYF
CDR3 DNA: TGTGCCAGCATGCTGACAGGGATTAGCTCCTACGAGCAGTACTTC

V gene: TRBV11-2
clone size: -
D gene: -
J gene: TRBJ2-1
CDR3 protein: CASSLDHLQQFF
CDR3 DNA: TGTGCCAGCAGCTTAGATCACCTACAGCAGTTCTTC

V gene: TRBV7-2
clone size: once
D gene: -
J gene: TRBJ1-2
CDR3 protein: CASSLMSGQIGYTF
CDR3 DNA: TGTGCCAGCAGCTTAATGTCAGGGCAGATCGGCTACACCTTC

V gene: TRBV4-2
clone size: few
D gene: TRBD1
J gene: TRBJ1-6
CDR3 protein: CASSPGTARPLHF
CDR3 DNA: TGTGCCAGCAGCCCCGGGACAGCCAGACCCCTCCACTTT

V gene: TRBV18
clone size: -
D gene: TRBD2
J gene: TRBJ2-5
CDR3 protein: CATSPAGGQETQYF
CDR3 DNA: TGTGCCACCTCTCCGGCGGGGGGTCAAGAGACCCAGTACTTC

V gene: TRBV11-2
clone size: -
D gene: -
J gene: TRBJ1-3
CDR3 protein: CASSLGGTIYF
CDR3 DNA: TGTGCCAGCAGTCTCGGAGGCACCATATATTTT

V gene: TRBV28
clone size: few
D gene: -
J gene: TRBJ1-1
CDR3 protein: CASSLGGTMNTEAFF
CDR3 DNA: TGTGCCAGCAGTTTGGGGGGGACCATGAACACTGAAGCTTTCTTT

V gene: TRBV19
clone size: -
D gene: TRBD2
J gene: TRBJ2-3
CDR3 protein: CASSKAGGSTDTQYF
CDR3 DNA: TGTGCCAGTAGTAAGGCGGGGGGCAGCACAGATACGCAGTATTTT

V gene: TRBV28
clone size: -
D gene: TRBD2
J gene: TRBJ2-1
CDR3 protein: CASSLPGGGVNEQFF
CDR3 DNA: TGTGCCAGCAGTCTCCCGGGAGGGGGGGTCAATGAGCAGTTCTTC

V gene: TRBV7-8
clone size: -
D gene: -
J gene: TRBJ1-3
CDR3 protein: CASSPGHFSGNTIYF
CDR3 DNA: TGTGCCAGCAGCCCGGGACATTTCTCTGGAAACACCATATATTTT

V gene: TRBV14
clone size: -
D gene: -
J gene: TRBJ2-5
CDR3 protein: CASSQNPGLRSETQYF
CDR3 DNA: TGTGCCAGCAGCCAAAACCCAGGACTCCGTTCTGAGACCCAGTACTTC

V gene: TRBV7-2
clone size: -
D gene: -
J gene: TRBJ2-5
CDR3 protein: CASSLRHREQETQYF
CDR3 DNA: TGTGCCAGCAGCTTACGCCACAGGGAGCAAGAGACCCAGTACTTC

V gene: TRBV6-6
clone size: -
D gene: -
J gene: TRBJ1-3
CDR3 protein: CASSYAGPGNTIYF
CDR3 DNA: TGTGCCAGCAGTTACGCGGGACCTGGAAACACCATATATTTT

V gene: TRBV5-1
clone size: -
D gene: TRBD1
J gene: TRBJ1-2
CDR3 protein: CASSSYTGQYGYTF
CDR3 DNA: TGCGCCAGCAGCTCCTATACGGGACAGTATGGCTACACCTTC

V gene: TRBV6-5
clone size: -
D gene: -
J gene: TRBJ1-3
CDR3 protein: CASSSPGFSGNTIYF
CDR3 DNA: TGTGCCAGCAGTTCACCAGGGTTCTCCGGAAACACCATATATTTT

V gene: TRBV5-4
clone size: -
D gene: -
J gene: TRBJ1-1
CDR3 protein: CASSLPGGGNTEAFF
CDR3 DNA: TGTGCCAGCAGCTTACCGGGCGGGGGGAACACTGAAGCTTTCTTT

V gene: TRBV19
clone size: -
D gene: TRBD1
J gene: TRBJ1-1
CDR3 protein: CASSMGTGRGSTEAFF
CDR3 DNA: TGTGCCAGTAGTATGGGGACAGGGCGAGGTAGCACTGAAGCTTTCTTT

V gene: TRBV30
clone size: -
D gene: TRBD1
J gene: TRBJ1-2
CDR3 protein: CALTGAANYGYTF
CDR3 DNA: TGTGCCCTGACAGGGGCCGCTAACTATGGCTACACCTTC

V gene: TRBV28
clone size: once
D gene: -
J gene: TRBJ1-1
CDR3 protein: CASRRQVMNTEAFF
CDR3 DNA: TGTGCCAGCAGGCGACAGGTTATGAACACTGAAGCTTTCTTT

V gene: TRBV5-6
clone size: -
D gene: TRBD1
J gene: TRBJ1-2
CDR3 protein: CASSLGGTGSYGYTF
CDR3 DNA: TGTGCCAGCAGCTTGGGGGGGACAGGGTCCTATGGCTACACCTTC

V gene: TRBV6-1
clone size: -
D gene: -
J gene: TRBJ2-5
CDR3 protein: CASSDGGPGPKDF
CDR3 DNA: TGTGCCAGCAGCGACGGGGGGCCAGGGCCCAAAGACTTC

V gene: TRBV14
clone size: -
D gene: -
J gene: TRBJ2-7
CDR3 protein: CASSPRDSYEQYF
CDR3 DNA: TGTGCCAGCAGCCCGAGGGACTCCTACGAGCAGTACTTC

V gene: TRBV7-9
clone size: -
D gene: TRBD1
J gene: TRBJ1-3
CDR3 protein: CASSEGQAIGNTIYF
CDR3 DNA: TGTGCCAGCAGCGAGGGACAGGCGATCGGAAACACCATATATTTT

V gene: TRBV6-5
clone size: -
D gene: -
J gene: TRBJ1-1
CDR3 protein: CASSWGDGTEAFF
CDR3 DNA: TGTGCCAGCAGCTGGGGGGATGGGACTGAAGCTTTCTTT

V gene: TRBV4-1
clone size: -
D gene: TRBD2
J gene: TRBJ2-3
CDR3 protein: CASSQELAGGLDTQYF
CDR3 DNA: TGCGCCAGCAGCCAAGAACTAGCGGGGGGGCTTGATACGCAGTATTTT

V gene: TRBV14
clone size: -
D gene: -
J gene: TRBJ1-6
CDR3 protein: CASSQEQVSGPLHF
CDR3 DNA: TGTGCCAGCAGCCAAGAACAGGTATCCGGGCCCCTCCACTTT

V gene: TRBV7-3
clone size: -
D gene: TRBD1
J gene: TRBJ2-3
CDR3 protein: CASTPGQVTDTQYF
CDR3 DNA: TGTGCCAGCACTCCGGGACAGGTCACAGATACGCAGTATTTT

V gene: TRBV30
clone size: -
D gene: TRBD1
J gene: TRBJ1-2
CDR3 protein: CAWGPGQGAVPVYTF
CDR3 DNA: TGTGCCTGGGGGCCCGGACAGGGGGCGGTCCCAGTCTACACCTTC

V gene: TRBV7-6
clone size: -
D gene: -
J gene: TRBJ2-5
CDR3 protein: CASSPSRETQYF
CDR3 DNA: TGTGCCAGCAGCCCCTCCCGGGAGACCCAGTACTTC

V gene: TRBV4-3
clone size: -
D gene: -
J gene: TRBJ1-2
CDR3 protein: CASSQDLRGVYGYTF
CDR3 DNA: TGCGCCAGCAGCCAAGATCTCCGGGGTGTCTATGGCTACACCTTC

V gene: TRBV5-1
clone size: -
D gene: TRBD1
J gene: TRBJ1-4
CDR3 protein: CASSPGQGNEKLFF
CDR3 DNA: TGCGCCAGCAGCCCCGGACAGGGTAATGAAAAACTGTTTTTT

V gene: TRBV6-1
clone size: -
D gene: TRBD1
J gene: TRBJ1-4
CDR3 protein: CASSIPGTGNEKLFF
CDR3 DNA: TGTGCCAGCAGTATTCCCGGGACAGGGAATGAAAAACTGTTTTTT

V gene: TRBV6-4
clone size: -
D gene: TRBD1
J gene: TRBJ2-1
CDR3 protein: CASSVQGAGYNEQFF
CDR3 DNA: TGTGCCAGCAGTGTACAGGGGGCGGGGTACAATGAGCAGTTCTTC

V gene: TRBV6-6
clone size: once
D gene: -
J gene: TRBJ2-2
CDR3 protein: CASSRGTGELFF
CDR3 DNA: TGTGCCAGCAGTAGGGGCACCGGGGAGCTGTTTTTT

V gene: TRBV19
clone size: -
D gene: -
J gene: TRBJ1-2
CDR3 protein: CASSIQATSGYGYTF
CDR3 DNA: TGTGCCAGTAGTATCCAGGCAACGAGTGGCTATGGCTACACCTTC

V gene: TRBV10-3
clone size: -
D gene: -
J gene: TRBJ2-3
CDR3 protein: CAIGRDTQYF
CDR3 DNA: TGTGCCATCGGGAGGGATACGCAGTATTTT

V gene: TRBV15
clone size: -
D gene: -
J gene: TRBJ2-7
CDR3 protein: CATSRDLTGSYEQYF
CDR3 DNA: TGTGCCACCAGCAGAGATCTTACAGGCTCCTACGAGCAGTACTTC

V gene: TRBV18
clone size: -
D gene: TRBD1
J gene: TRBJ2-7
CDR3 protein: CASSPGQGYSYEQYF
CDR3 DNA: TGTGCCAGCTCACCCGGACAGGGATACTCCTACGAGCAGTACTTC

V gene: TRBV14
clone size: -
D gene: TRBD1
J gene: TRBJ2-7
CDR3 protein: CASSPPGQGLSEQYF
CDR3 DNA: TGTGCCAGCAGCCCTCCGGGACAGGGGTTGAGCGAGCAGTACTTC

V gene: TRBV28
clone size: -
D gene: -
J gene: TRBJ2-7
CDR3 protein: CASSLSAYEQYF
CDR3 DNA: TGTGCCAGCAGTTTATCAGCCTACGAGCAGTACTTC

V gene: TRBV7-9
clone size: -
D gene: TRBD1
J gene: TRBJ1-5
CDR3 protein: CASSQGTDHQPQHF
CDR3 DNA: TGTGCCAGCAGCCAAGGGACAGACCATCAGCCCCAGCATTTT

V gene: TRBV30
clone size: -
D gene: -
J gene: TRBJ1-3
CDR3 protein: CAWSVFGRTGNTIYF
CDR3 DNA: TGTGCCTGGAGTGTATTCGGGAGGACTGGAAACACCATATATTTT

V gene: TRBV5-1
clone size: -
D gene: TRBD1
J gene: TRBJ1-2
CDR3 protein: CASSLWTGGSGYTF
CDR3 DNA: TGCGCCAGCAGCTTGTGGACAGGGGGGAGTGGCTACACCTTC

V gene: TRBV28
clone size: -
D gene: TRBD2
J gene: TRBJ2-7
CDR3 protein: CASSPTRTSGVHEQYF
CDR3 DNA: TGTGCCAGCAGCCCCACTAGGACTAGCGGGGTTCACGAGCAGTACTTC

V gene: TRBV5-4
clone size: once
D gene: TRBD1
J gene: TRBJ1-2
CDR3 protein: CASSLDRGYGYTF
CDR3 DNA: TGTGCCAGCAGCTTGGACAGGGGCTATGGCTACACCTTC

V gene: TRBV6-5
clone size: -
D gene: -
J gene: TRBJ1-2
CDR3 protein: CASSYGGGYTF
CDR3 DNA: TGTGCCAGCAGTTACGGGGGCGGCTACACCTTC